The clone carrying this TCR beta chain was seen more than once but under ten times. Its antigen remains unidentified. The time point was: week 35, safety follow-up. The vaccine gave 300 ug of a 20-mer mutant IDH1 peptide subcutaneously per dose. With 5 bases removed from V and 5 bases from J, the gap between germline ends came to 7 bases. The CDR3 length is 11 residues. Germline V lookup: CDR1 GTSNPN, CDR2 SVGIG (reference sequence). This record comes from a study of a mutant IDH1 vaccine in newly diagnosed glioma. Overall study: Vaccination began 4-6 weeks post radiotherapy alone, or with temozolomide cycles.

The protocol was immunoSEQ multiplex PCR, while the TCRdb copy is restricted to in-frame clones and leaves out a portion. This sample has 40,000 to 45,000 clones; 83% occur once, and the top ten carry approximately 4.6%. The source material was PBMCs, sampled from a glioma patient whose treatment included an IDH1 peptide vaccine. The chain links TRBV30 to TRBJ1-3; D is ambiguous. This receptor was taken from a woman between 50 and 59 years old with glioma. The CDR3 DNA sequence: TGTGCCTGGGCAGATAGAAACACCATATATTTT. Amino acid sequence: CAWADRNTIYF. Based on the CDR3 plus reference TRBV30 and TRBJ1-3, the full variable domain is SQTIHQWPATLVQPVGSPLSLECTVEGTSNPNLYWYRQAAGRGLQLLFYSVGIGQISSEVPQNLSASRPQDRQFILSSKKLLLSDSGFYLCAWADRNTIYFGEGSWLTVV.